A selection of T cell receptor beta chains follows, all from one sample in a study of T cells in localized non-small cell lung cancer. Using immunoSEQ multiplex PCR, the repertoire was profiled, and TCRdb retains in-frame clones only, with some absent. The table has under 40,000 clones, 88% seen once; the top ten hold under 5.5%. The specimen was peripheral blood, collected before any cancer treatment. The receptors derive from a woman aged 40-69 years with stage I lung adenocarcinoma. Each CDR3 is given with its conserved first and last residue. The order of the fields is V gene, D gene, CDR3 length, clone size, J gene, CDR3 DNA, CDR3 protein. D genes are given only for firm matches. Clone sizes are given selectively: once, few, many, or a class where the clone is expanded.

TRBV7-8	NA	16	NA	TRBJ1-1	TGTGCCAGCAGACTGCAGGGGCGCCAGATGAACACTGAAGCTTTCTTT	CASRLQGRQMNTEAFF
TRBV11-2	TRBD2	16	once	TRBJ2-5	TGTGCCAGCAGGTCCCCGACTAGCGGGCAACAAGAGACCCAGTACTTC	CASRSPTSGQQETQYF
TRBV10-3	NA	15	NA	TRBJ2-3	TGTGCCATCAGTCCCGGGACGGCCAGCACAGATACGCAGTATTTT	CAISPGTASTDTQYF
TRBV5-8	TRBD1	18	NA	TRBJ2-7	TGTGCCAGCAGCCGCCGGGACAGCCTAAACCCACTAACCTACGAGCAGTACTTC	CASSRRDSLNPLTYEQYF
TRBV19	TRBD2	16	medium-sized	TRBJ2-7	TGTGCCAGTAGTATCGGGACTACGAGTATCTCCTACGAGCAGTACTTC	CASSIGTTSISYEQYF
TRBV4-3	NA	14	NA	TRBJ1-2	TGCGCCAGCAGCCAAGATTCTGGCTTGGATGGCTACACCTTC	CASSQDSGLDGYTF
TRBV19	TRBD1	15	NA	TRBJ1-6	TGTGCCAGTAGAGTAGGGGGCGCGTCTAATTCACCCCTCCACTTT	CASRVGGASNSPLHF
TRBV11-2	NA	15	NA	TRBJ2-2	TGTGCCAGCAGCTTAGCCCTAGCCCGGATTGGGGAGCTGTTTTTT	CASSLALARIGELFF
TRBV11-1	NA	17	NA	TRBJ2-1	TGTGCCAGCAGACGCGACGCCGGGGTTTTACCTAACAATGAGCAGTTCTTC	CASRRDAGVLPNNEQFF
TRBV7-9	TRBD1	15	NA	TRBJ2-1	TGTGCCAGCAGCTCCCCAAAGGGGGCTCAGGATGAGCAGTTCTTC	CASSSPKGAQDEQFF
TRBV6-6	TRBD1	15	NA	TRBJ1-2	TGTGCCAGCAGTTACGCGGACAGGGCCAACTATGGCTACACCTTC	CASSYADRANYGYTF
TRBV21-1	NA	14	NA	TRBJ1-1	TGTGCCAGCAGCAAGGGAAAAGGGGACACTGAAGCTTTCTTT	CASSKGKGDTEAFF
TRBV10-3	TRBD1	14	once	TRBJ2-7	TGTGCCATCAGTCGGGAGGACAGGGGGCCTGAGCAGTACTTC	CAISREDRGPEQYF
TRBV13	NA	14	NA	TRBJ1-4	TGTGCCAGCAGCTTTGACAGTGAGAATGAAAAACTGTTTTTT	CASSFDSENEKLFF
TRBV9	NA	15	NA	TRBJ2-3	TGTGCCAGCAGAAAACAGGATTCCTCGACAGATACGCAGTATTTT	CASRKQDSSTDTQYF
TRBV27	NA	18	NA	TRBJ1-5	TGTGCCAGCAGTGGACTAAACCGGGACCCCCTTCGTGGTCAGCCCCAGCATTTT	CASSGLNRDPLRGQPQHF
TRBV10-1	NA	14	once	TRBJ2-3	TGCGCCAGCAACCGAAGTCTGTGCACAGATACGCAGTATTTT	CASNRSLCTDTQYF
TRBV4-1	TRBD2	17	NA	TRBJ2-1	TGCGCCAGCAGCCAAGACGGGCGGGGGAGCTCCTACAATGAGCAGTTCTTC	CASSQDGRGSSYNEQFF
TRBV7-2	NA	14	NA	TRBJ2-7	TGTGCCAGCAGCCCGGGGCGACCTCCCTACGAGCAGTACTTC	CASSPGRPPYEQYF
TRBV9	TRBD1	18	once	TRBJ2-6	TGTGCCAGCAGCCATATCCGGGACAGGGTGTCAGGGGCCAACGTCCTGACTTTC	CASSHIRDRVSGANVLTF
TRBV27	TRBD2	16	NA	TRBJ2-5	TGTGCCAGCAGTTTTGGCTTAAGGGGAGGGCTAAAGACCCAGTACTTC	CASSFGLRGGLKTQYF
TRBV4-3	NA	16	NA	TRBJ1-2	TGCGCCAGCAGCCAAGTTTGGGGTACCCTTGGCTATGGCTACACCTTC	CASSQVWGTLGYGYTF
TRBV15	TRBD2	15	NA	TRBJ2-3	TGTGCCACCACCCGTTTGGGGGGGAGGGCAGATACGCAGTATTTT	CATTRLGGRADTQYF
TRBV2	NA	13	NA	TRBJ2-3	TGTGCCAGGAGGGGGGGACGCACAGATACGCAGTATTTT	CARRGGRTDTQYF
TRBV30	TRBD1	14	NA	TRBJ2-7	TGTGCCTGCGCTCCGGGACAGCATGCGGTCGAGCAGTACTTC	CACAPGQHAVEQYF
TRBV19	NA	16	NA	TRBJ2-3	TGTGCCAGTAGGGCCGGCATTTCCCCTAGCACAGATACGCAGTATTTT	CASRAGISPSTDTQYF
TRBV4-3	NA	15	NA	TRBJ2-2	TGCGCCAGCAGCCAAGCGCCCACTAACACCGGGGAGCTGTTTTTT	CASSQAPTNTGELFF
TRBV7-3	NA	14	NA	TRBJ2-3	TGTGCCAGCAGCCTGGGACTTCCCACAGATACGCAGTATTTT	CASSLGLPTDTQYF
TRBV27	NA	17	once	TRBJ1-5	TGTGCCAGCAGCCCCAGGGGTGCGAATCGGAGCAATCAGCCCCAGCATTTT	CASSPRGANRSNQPQHF
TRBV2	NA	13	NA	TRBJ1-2	TGTGCCAGCAGATTCGACAGCGGCAACGGCTACACCTTC	CASRFDSGNGYTF
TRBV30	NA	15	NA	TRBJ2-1	TGTGCCTGGACGAGGGGGGGGCCGGCTTACAATGAGCAGTTCTTC	CAWTRGGPAYNEQFF
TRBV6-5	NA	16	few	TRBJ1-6	TGTGCCAGCAGTTATACGAGCCCGGGACAAAATTCACCCCTCCACTTT	CASSYTSPGQNSPLHF
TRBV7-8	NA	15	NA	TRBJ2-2	TGTGCCAGCAGCTTAGCCCCTCCGCACACCGGGGAGCTGTTTTTT	CASSLAPPHTGELFF
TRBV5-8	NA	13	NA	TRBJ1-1	TGTGCCAGCAGCTTGACCCTGAACACTGAAGCTTTCTTT	CASSLTLNTEAFF
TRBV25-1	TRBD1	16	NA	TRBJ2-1	TGTGCCAGCAGTAGGGGGCTGGGGGCGGATTACAATGAGCAGTTCTTC	CASSRGLGADYNEQFF
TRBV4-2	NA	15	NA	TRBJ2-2	TGTGCCAGCAGCCATCGCAGCGGAAACACCGGGGAGCTGTTTTTT	CASSHRSGNTGELFF
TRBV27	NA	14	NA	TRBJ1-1	TGTGCCAGCAGTTTTGAGGGGGATTGGTCTGAAGCTTTCTTT	CASSFEGDWSEAFF
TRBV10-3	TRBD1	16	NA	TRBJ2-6	TGTGCCATCAGAGGCGTAGGGGGCACTGGGGCCAACGTCCTGACTTTC	CAIRGVGGTGANVLTF
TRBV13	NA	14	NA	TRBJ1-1	TGTGCCAGCAGCTTAGAGGCAGGGCGAACTGAAGCTTTCTTT	CASSLEAGRTEAFF
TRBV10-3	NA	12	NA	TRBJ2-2	TGTGCCATCCTTACGGCTGGGAGGGAGCTGTTTTTT	CAILTAGRELFF
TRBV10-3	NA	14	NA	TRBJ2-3	TGTGCCATCAGTGATCGGCGTTCAACAGATACGCAGTATTTT	CAISDRRSTDTQYF
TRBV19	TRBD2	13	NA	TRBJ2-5	TGTGCCAGTAGTACCAGCGGGGGAGAGACCCAGTACTTC	CASSTSGGETQYF